The rows below give T cell receptor beta chains drawn from one sample of a study of OX40 agonist ivuxolimab in advanced cancers. The protocol was immunoSEQ multiplex PCR, while the TCRdb copy is restricted to in-frame clones and leaves out a portion. The sample has more than 45,000 clones; 70% to 85% are singletons. The starting material was CD4+ or CD8+ T cells sorted from blood, obtained in a trial of the OX40 agonist ivuxolimab. Receptors originate from an adult with an advanced solid tumor such as melanoma, head and neck, liver or kidney cancer. The CDR3 runs from the conserved cysteine through the conserved F or W. Fields, in order: V gene, J gene, D gene, clone size, CDR3 protein, CDR3 DNA. D genes are given only for firm matches. Not every row has a clone size; where given, it reads once, few, many or a size class.

V gene: TRBV5-5
J gene: TRBJ2-1
D gene: -
clone size: -
CDR3 protein: CASSLAQSSYNEQFF
CDR3 DNA: TGTGCCAGCAGCCTGGCACAGAGCTCCTACAATGAGCAGTTCTTC

V gene: TRBV6-6
J gene: TRBJ1-2
D gene: TRBD1
clone size: few
CDR3 protein: CASSYGTEGGYTF
CDR3 DNA: TGTGCCAGCAGTTATGGGACAGAAGGCGGCTACACCTTC

V gene: TRBV30
J gene: TRBJ2-3
D gene: -
clone size: -
CDR3 protein: CAWTSSVVFTDTQYF
CDR3 DNA: TGTGCCTGGACGTCTAGCGTGGTCTTTACAGATACGCAGTATTTT

V gene: TRBV2
J gene: TRBJ2-1
D gene: TRBD1
clone size: -
CDR3 protein: CASRTGSTNNEQFF
CDR3 DNA: TGTGCCAGCCGGACAGGGTCGACCAACAATGAGCAGTTCTTC

V gene: TRBV7-2
J gene: TRBJ2-5
D gene: -
clone size: -
CDR3 protein: CASSPGTVQETQYF
CDR3 DNA: TGTGCCAGCAGCCCGGGTACAGTCCAAGAGACCCAGTACTTC

V gene: TRBV5-1
J gene: TRBJ1-5
D gene: -
clone size: -
CDR3 protein: CASSLGQLDQPQHF
CDR3 DNA: TGCGCCAGCAGCTTGGGACAGTTAGATCAGCCCCAGCATTTT

V gene: TRBV7-9
J gene: TRBJ1-2
D gene: -
clone size: few
CDR3 protein: CASTRTGAYGYTF
CDR3 DNA: TGTGCCAGCACCAGAACAGGAGCCTATGGCTACACCTTC

V gene: TRBV11-2
J gene: TRBJ2-2
D gene: -
clone size: -
CDR3 protein: CASSLNRDPNTGELFF
CDR3 DNA: TGTGCCAGCAGCTTGAACCGGGACCCTAACACCGGGGAGCTGTTTTTT

V gene: TRBV5-4
J gene: TRBJ2-5
D gene: -
clone size: -
CDR3 protein: CASSFGDQETQYF
CDR3 DNA: TGTGCCAGCAGCTTTGGGGATCAAGAGACCCAGTACTTC

V gene: TRBV2
J gene: TRBJ1-4
D gene: TRBD1
clone size: -
CDR3 protein: CASRSYRGGSEKLFF
CDR3 DNA: TGTGCCAGCAGAAGTTACAGGGGTGGATCGGAAAAACTGTTTTTT

V gene: TRBV19
J gene: TRBJ1-5
D gene: -
clone size: -
CDR3 protein: CASSMRDQPQHF
CDR3 DNA: TGTGCCAGTAGTATGAGAGATCAGCCCCAGCATTTT

V gene: TRBV11-2
J gene: TRBJ2-1
D gene: -
clone size: -
CDR3 protein: CASSPLTGYNEQFF
CDR3 DNA: TGTGCCAGCAGCCCACTAACAGGGTACAATGAGCAGTTCTTC

V gene: TRBV5-1
J gene: TRBJ2-3
D gene: TRBD2
clone size: -
CDR3 protein: CATRLAGGADTQYF
CDR3 DNA: TGCGCCACTCGACTAGCGGGGGGAGCAGATACGCAGTATTTT

V gene: TRBV6-6
J gene: TRBJ2-3
D gene: TRBD1
clone size: -
CDR3 protein: CASSHRQGTTDTQYF
CDR3 DNA: TGTGCCAGCAGTCACCGACAGGGGACCACAGATACGCAGTATTTT

V gene: TRBV4-1
J gene: TRBJ1-1
D gene: TRBD1
clone size: -
CDR3 protein: CASSQGTGSGNTEAFF
CDR3 DNA: TGCGCCAGCAGCCAAGGGACAGGGTCAGGTAACACTGAAGCTTTCTTT

V gene: TRBV7-8
J gene: TRBJ2-1
D gene: TRBD2
clone size: -
CDR3 protein: CASSFWEGHNEQFF
CDR3 DNA: TGTGCCAGCAGCTTCTGGGAGGGCCATAATGAGCAGTTCTTC

V gene: TRBV7-9
J gene: TRBJ2-3
D gene: -
clone size: -
CDR3 protein: CASSLLAPSTDTQYF
CDR3 DNA: TGTGCCAGCAGCTTACTAGCGCCTAGCACAGATACGCAGTATTTT

V gene: TRBV5-6
J gene: TRBJ2-7
D gene: TRBD1
clone size: -
CDR3 protein: CASSNRGRYEQYF
CDR3 DNA: TGTGCCAGCAGTAACAGGGGGCGTTACGAGCAGTACTTC

V gene: TRBV5-4
J gene: TRBJ1-6
D gene: -
clone size: few
CDR3 protein: CASSFGEGESPLHF
CDR3 DNA: TGTGCCAGCAGCTTTGGTGAGGGAGAATCACCCCTCCACTTT

V gene: TRBV7-2
J gene: TRBJ1-1
D gene: -
clone size: -
CDR3 protein: CASNAPRRTNEAFF
CDR3 DNA: TGTGCCAGCAACGCGCCCAGGCGAACAAATGAAGCTTTCTTT

V gene: TRBV19
J gene: TRBJ2-7
D gene: -
clone size: -
CDR3 protein: CASSQGEGYEQYF
CDR3 DNA: TGTGCCAGTAGCCAGGGAGAGGGCTACGAGCAGTACTTC

V gene: TRBV21-1
J gene: TRBJ1-1
D gene: -
clone size: -
CDR3 protein: CASNRSPGGESVNTEAFF
CDR3 DNA: TGTGCCAGCAACCGGAGTCCCGGGGGCGAATCGGTGAACACTGAAGCTTTCTTT

V gene: TRBV7-2
J gene: TRBJ2-6
D gene: -
clone size: -
CDR3 protein: CASSSTAHYSGANVLTF
CDR3 DNA: TGTGCCAGCAGCTCGACAGCCCACTACTCTGGGGCCAACGTCCTGACTTTC

V gene: TRBV5-1
J gene: TRBJ1-6
D gene: TRBD1
clone size: -
CDR3 protein: CASSLDGGGNSPLHF
CDR3 DNA: TGCGCCAGCAGCTTGGATGGAGGGGGCAATTCACCCCTCCACTTT

V gene: TRBV18
J gene: TRBJ2-3
D gene: -
clone size: -
CDR3 protein: CASSPGTLGNTQYF
CDR3 DNA: TGTGCCAGCTCACCAGGTACTCTGGGGAATACGCAGTATTTT

V gene: TRBV5-1
J gene: TRBJ2-5
D gene: -
clone size: -
CDR3 protein: CASSPFGGPRETQYF
CDR3 DNA: TGCGCCAGCAGCCCTTTCGGGGGGCCACGGGAGACCCAGTACTTC

V gene: TRBV28
J gene: TRBJ2-6
D gene: -
clone size: -
CDR3 protein: CASSSHSSGANVLTF
CDR3 DNA: TGTGCCAGCAGTTCTCACAGCTCTGGGGCCAACGTCCTGACTTTC

V gene: TRBV30
J gene: TRBJ1-1
D gene: -
clone size: few
CDR3 protein: CAWTLPGGTEAFF
CDR3 DNA: TGTGCCTGGACCTTACCCGGGGGTACTGAAGCTTTCTTT

V gene: TRBV7-9
J gene: TRBJ1-2
D gene: TRBD1
clone size: -
CDR3 protein: CASSRGTAYGYTF
CDR3 DNA: TGTGCCAGCAGCCGTGGGACAGCCTATGGCTACACCTTC

V gene: TRBV19
J gene: TRBJ1-6
D gene: TRBD1
clone size: -
CDR3 protein: CASSFSMIRGRTSPLHF
CDR3 DNA: TGTGCCAGTAGTTTTTCCATGATCAGGGGGCGAACATCACCCCTCCACTTT

V gene: TRBV9
J gene: TRBJ1-1
D gene: -
clone size: -
CDR3 protein: CASSPGQLKTEAFF
CDR3 DNA: TGTGCCAGCAGCCCGGGACAATTAAAGACTGAAGCTTTCTTT

V gene: TRBV5-6
J gene: TRBJ2-1
D gene: TRBD2
clone size: -
CDR3 protein: CASSPGLAEYNEQFF
CDR3 DNA: TGTGCCAGCAGCCCTGGACTAGCGGAATACAATGAGCAGTTCTTC

V gene: TRBV5-1
J gene: TRBJ1-1
D gene: -
clone size: -
CDR3 protein: CASSSGDGNTEAFF
CDR3 DNA: TGCGCCAGCAGCTCCGGGGACGGGAACACTGAAGCTTTCTTT

V gene: TRBV4-1
J gene: TRBJ1-1
D gene: -
clone size: -
CDR3 protein: CASSQDNGVTEAFF
CDR3 DNA: TGCGCCAGCAGCCAAGATAACGGGGTAACTGAAGCTTTCTTT

V gene: TRBV11-3
J gene: TRBJ1-2
D gene: -
clone size: medium-sized
CDR3 protein: CASSLEPDRSNYGYTF
CDR3 DNA: TGTGCCAGCAGCTTAGAACCAGACAGGTCTAACTATGGCTACACCTTC

V gene: TRBV19
J gene: TRBJ1-2
D gene: -
clone size: -
CDR3 protein: CASSILERAGYTF
CDR3 DNA: TGTGCCAGTAGTATCTTGGAAAGGGCTGGCTACACCTTC

V gene: TRBV9
J gene: TRBJ2-1
D gene: TRBD2
clone size: -
CDR3 protein: CASSARETSGGNEQFF
CDR3 DNA: TGTGCCAGCAGCGCGCGGGAGACTAGCGGGGGTAATGAGCAGTTCTTC

V gene: TRBV6-5
J gene: TRBJ2-3
D gene: TRBD1
clone size: few
CDR3 protein: CASSNPRTGADTQYF
CDR3 DNA: TGTGCCAGCAGCAATCCAAGGACAGGGGCAGATACGCAGTATTTT

V gene: TRBV30
J gene: TRBJ2-7
D gene: TRBD1
clone size: -
CDR3 protein: CAWSQGTGKYEQYF
CDR3 DNA: TGTGCCTGGAGCCAAGGGACAGGGAAATACGAGCAGTACTTC

V gene: TRBV30
J gene: TRBJ1-4
D gene: -
clone size: -
CDR3 protein: CAWSGGWATNEKLFF
CDR3 DNA: TGTGCCTGGAGTGGGGGGTGGGCAACTAATGAAAAACTGTTTTTT

V gene: TRBV29-1
J gene: TRBJ2-1
D gene: TRBD1
clone size: once
CDR3 protein: CSVGTGGENEQFF
CDR3 DNA: TGCAGCGTGGGGACAGGGGGCGAAAATGAGCAGTTCTTC

V gene: TRBV11-1
J gene: TRBJ2-2
D gene: -
clone size: -
CDR3 protein: CASSSGYTFTGELFF
CDR3 DNA: TGTGCCAGCAGCTCAGGGTACACATTCACCGGGGAGCTGTTTTTT

V gene: TRBV30
J gene: TRBJ1-1
D gene: -
clone size: -
CDR3 protein: CAWSGARGITEAFF
CDR3 DNA: TGTGCCTGGAGTGGGGCCCGGGGGATCACTGAAGCTTTCTTT